The 8 T cell receptor beta chains in this list originate from one sample, sequenced in a study of regulatory T cells. Study-level results: Hydrophobic residues at CDR3 positions 6 and 7 were enriched in conventional CD4+ T cells of CD3G-deficient patients.

The primer mix had 52 TRBV and 13 TRBJ primers. Libraries were prepared by immunoSEQ multiplex PCR; TCRdb keeps only in-frame clonotypes and omits some of them. In the table there are about 35,000 clones, 70% to 90% of which are singletons. These TCRs' antigens remain unknown. Sequenced: conventional CD4+ T cells sorted from blood. The receptors shown here come from a person aged 18 to 35 with CD3G deficiency.

The DNA of the CDR3 is TGCGCCAGCAGCTTAGTCCCGGGACAGCTACTGAACACTGAAGCTTTCTTT. This gives the protein CASSLVPGQLLNTEAFF. The chain links TRBV5-1 to TRBJ1-1, with 7 bases fitting TRBD1. With 2 bases clipped from V and 0 bases from J, the junction kept 10 bases outside the gene matches. Germline V lookup: CDR1 SGHRS, CDR2 YFSETQ. This CDR3 region has 17 residues.

DNA for the CDR3: TGTGCCAGCAGCAAAATGACAAGTTCTAATGAAAAACTGTTTTTT. This sequence encodes CASSKMTSSNEKLFF. V gene TRBV21-1 combines with J gene TRBJ1-4; the table gives TRBD1 as D, unverified against the DNA. TRBV21-1 is described as a pseudogene. The CDR3 is made up of 15 amino acids.

V and J are TRBV28 and TRBJ2-7; tentatively, D is TRBD1 or TRBD2 (5 bases each). This CDR3 spans 17 amino acids. Looked up from germline, CDR1 is MDHEN and CDR2 is SYDVKM. V dropped 6 bases and J dropped 2 bases, with 23 bases sitting between them. The CDR3 DNA sequence: TGTGCCAGCAGCCCAACAGGTCCCGGGACGGGTACCTACGAGCAGTACTTC. It is translated as CASSPTGPGTGTYEQYF. Together with reference TRBV28 and TRBJ2-7, the CDR3 gives the full variable domain: DVKVTQSSRYLVKRTGEKVFLECVQDMDHENMFWYRQDPGLGLRLIYFSYDVKMKEKGDIPEGYSVSREKKERFSLILESASTNQTSMYLCASSPTGPGTGTYEQYFGPGTRLTVT.

This chain links TRBV6-6 with TRBJ1-5, with D uncertain. Trimming cost V 0 bases and J 2 bases, with 8 bases left between them. The CDR3 runs to 15 residues. The V gene's germline CDR1 is MNHNY and CDR2 SVGAGI (reference sequence). The CDR3 sequence is CASSYSSDRNQPQHF. The CDR3 DNA reads as TGTGCCAGCAGTTACTCCTCAGACCGCAATCAGCCCCAGCATTTT.

J is TRBJ1-1 and V is TRBV6-6; no clear D. The CDR3 spans 14 residues. CDR1 and CDR2 (germline): MNHNY, SVGAGI (reference sequence). V shed 2 bases and J shed 5 bases, with 12 bases lying between them. CDR3 in amino acids: CASSYPHQNTEAFF. CDR3 nucleotide sequence: TGTGCCAGCAGTTACCCCCACCAGAATACTGAAGCTTTCTTT.

V and J are TRBV6-6 and TRBJ2-5, with D maybe TRBD1 (6 bases). Germline CDR1 is MNHNY and CDR2 is SVGAGI (reference sequence). The germline V and J ends were trimmed by 6 bases and 7 bases, with 18 bases remaining between them. This CDR3 has 14 residues. CDR3 amino acids: CASSQVGPRGTQYF. The CDR3 coding sequence is TGTGCCAGCAGCCAGGTCGGCCCCAGGGGGACCCAGTACTTC.

This clone was counted between two and nine times. The CDR3, as DNA: TGTGCCAGTAGCCCCCGGGGGGCCTATAATGAAAAACTGTTTTTT. This gives the protein CASSPRGAYNEKLFF. The chain combines TRBV19 with TRBJ1-4; a weak D match, TRBD1 (6 bases). Germline CDR1 is LNHDA and CDR2 is SQIVND (reference sequence). The CDR3 extends over 15 amino acids. V lost 6 bases and J lost 4, with 15 bases in between.

V gene TRBV28 combines with J gene TRBJ2-1, with 8 bases lining up with TRBD1. The V gene end was trimmed by 6 bases and the J gene end by 4 bases; junction bases not matched to a gene: 5. The germline gives CDR1 MDHEN, CDR2 SYDVKM. The CDR3 totals 14 residues. Written as DNA, the CDR3 is TGTGCCAGCAGCCCGGACAGGGCTTACAATGAGCAGTTCTTC. Amino acid sequence: CASSPDRAYNEQFF.